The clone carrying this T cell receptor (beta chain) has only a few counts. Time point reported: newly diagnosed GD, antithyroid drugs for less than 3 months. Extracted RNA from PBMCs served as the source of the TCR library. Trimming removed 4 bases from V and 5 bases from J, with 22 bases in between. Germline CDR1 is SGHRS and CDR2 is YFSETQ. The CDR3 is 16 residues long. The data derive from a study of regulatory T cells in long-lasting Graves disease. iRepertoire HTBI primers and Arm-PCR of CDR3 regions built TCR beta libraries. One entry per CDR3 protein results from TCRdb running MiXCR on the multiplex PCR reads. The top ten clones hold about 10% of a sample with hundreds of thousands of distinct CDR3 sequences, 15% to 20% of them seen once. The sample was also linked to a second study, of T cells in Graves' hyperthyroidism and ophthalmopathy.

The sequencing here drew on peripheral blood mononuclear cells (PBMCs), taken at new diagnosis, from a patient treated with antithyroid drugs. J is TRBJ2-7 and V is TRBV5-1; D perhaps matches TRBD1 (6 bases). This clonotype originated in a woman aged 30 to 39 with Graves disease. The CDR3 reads CASSDGYRVRIHEQYF. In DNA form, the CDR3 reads TGCGCCAGCAGCGATGGCTACAGGGTAAGGATACACGAGCAGTACTTC.